The present entry profiles one T cell receptor beta chain with its context. In its sample, this clonotype was seen many times. Its target antigen remains unknown. No base-level quality is on record; no much larger clone is a single base apart. Reads for this sample came from an Illumina HiSeq 1500. Using fastp at Q25 and MiXCR, TCRdb reprocessed the public reads and kept productive beta chains. Rows are unified per CDR3 protein, each entry keeping the most common DNA and genes. This sample comprises 70,000 to 75,000 distinct CDR3 sequences, 3% to 4% of them detected only once. Less than 25% of the sample comes from the top ten. This entry is derived from a study of T cell repertoires in cytomegalovirus infection (dated by TCRdb to between 2017 and 2020). Context from the whole study: Donor HLA type was relevant to the analysis, as public TCR beta signatures indicated carriage of CMV infection together with the matching HLA type.

The CDR3, cysteine through phenylalanine, is 14 amino acids long. Left in the record is the CDR3 DNA by itself, 42 bases read in frame from the first base. Relative to germline, V is missing 8 bases and J is missing 0 bases, with 6 bases of the junction outside any gene match. What the work shows at the level of the full study, not this receptor alone: The ex vivo response was dominated by HLA-C-restricted CMV-specific TCR beta clonotypes, which also provided the single most frequent clonotype in two of eight donors. In both this cohort and an independent cohort of some 350 donors, the cumulative frequency of public TCR beta family members distinguished carriers of CMV infection plus the relevant HLA type.

The chain is assembled from TRBV12-3 or TRBV12-4 and TRBJ2-7; 8 bases in the middle match TRBD2. Input material: PBMCs. The clonotype comes from a human donor in good health (CMV status not recorded). Some clones in this sample may be carry-over from other donors' samples. Here the CDR3 is given as CASRQRETSYEQYF. The DNA reads TGTGCCAGCCGCCAGCGGGAGACCTCCTACGAGCAGTACTTC.